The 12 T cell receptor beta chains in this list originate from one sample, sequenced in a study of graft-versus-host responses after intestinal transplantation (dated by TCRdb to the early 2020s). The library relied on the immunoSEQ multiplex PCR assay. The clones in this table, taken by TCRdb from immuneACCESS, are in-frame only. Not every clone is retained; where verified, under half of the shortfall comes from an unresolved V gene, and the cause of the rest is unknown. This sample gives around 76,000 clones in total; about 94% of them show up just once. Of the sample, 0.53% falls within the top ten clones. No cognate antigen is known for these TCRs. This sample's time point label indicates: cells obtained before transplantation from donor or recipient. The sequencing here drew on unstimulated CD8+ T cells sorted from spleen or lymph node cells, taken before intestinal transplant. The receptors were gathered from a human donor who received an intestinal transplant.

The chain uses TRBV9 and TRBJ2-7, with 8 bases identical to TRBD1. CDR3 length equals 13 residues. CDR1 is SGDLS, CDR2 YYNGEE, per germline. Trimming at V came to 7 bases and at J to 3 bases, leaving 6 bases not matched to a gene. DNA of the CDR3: TGTGCCAGCTCGGACAGGGCGATCTACGAGCAGTACTTC. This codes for CASSDRAIYEQYF.

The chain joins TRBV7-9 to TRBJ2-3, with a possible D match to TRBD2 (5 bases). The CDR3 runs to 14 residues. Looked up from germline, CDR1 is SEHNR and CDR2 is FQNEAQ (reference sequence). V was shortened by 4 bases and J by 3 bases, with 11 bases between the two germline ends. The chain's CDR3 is CASSSGMRTDTQYF. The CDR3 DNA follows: TGTGCCAGCAGCTCGGGGATGAGGACAGATACGCAGTATTTT.

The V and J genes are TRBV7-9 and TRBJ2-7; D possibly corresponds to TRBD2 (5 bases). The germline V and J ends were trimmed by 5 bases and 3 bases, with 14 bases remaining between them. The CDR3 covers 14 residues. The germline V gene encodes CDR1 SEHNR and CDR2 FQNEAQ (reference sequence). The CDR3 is CASSQGLVYYEQYF. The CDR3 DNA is TGTGCCAGCAGCCAAGGACTTGTCTACTACGAGCAGTACTTC.

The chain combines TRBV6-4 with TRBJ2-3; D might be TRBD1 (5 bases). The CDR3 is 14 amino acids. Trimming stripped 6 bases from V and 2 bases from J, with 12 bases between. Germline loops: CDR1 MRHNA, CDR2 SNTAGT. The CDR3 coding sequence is TGTGCCAGCAGGGTCAGGGTTTCCACAGATACGCAGTATTTT. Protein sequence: CASRVRVSTDTQYF.

This CDR3 reads CASSPLWGASNQPQHF. CDR3 in DNA: TGTGCCAGCAGCCCTTTATGGGGGGCCAGCAATCAGCCCCAGCATTTT. The chain links TRBV5-5 to TRBJ1-5; perhaps TRBD1 as D (6 bases). Germline V gene lookup returns CDR1 SGHKS and CDR2 YYEKEE (reference sequence). The CDR3 has 16 amino acids. V was pared by 4 bases and J by 1 base, with 15 bases between.

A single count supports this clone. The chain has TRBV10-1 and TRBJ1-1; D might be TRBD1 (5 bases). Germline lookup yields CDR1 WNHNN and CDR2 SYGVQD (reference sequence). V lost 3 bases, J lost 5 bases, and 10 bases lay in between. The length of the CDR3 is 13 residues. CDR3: CASSDPGTTEAFF. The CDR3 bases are TGCGCCAGCAGTGACCCCGGGACGACTGAAGCTTTCTTT.

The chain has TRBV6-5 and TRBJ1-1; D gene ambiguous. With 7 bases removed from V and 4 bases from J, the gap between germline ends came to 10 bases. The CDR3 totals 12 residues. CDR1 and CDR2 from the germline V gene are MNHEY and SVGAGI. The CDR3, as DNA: TGTGCCAGCACTTCGGGCCCCACTGAAGCTTTCTTT. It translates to CASTSGPTEAFF.

The CDR3 is CASSQRTGSNQPQHF. CDR3 DNA: TGTGCCAGCAGTCAACGGACGGGTAGCAATCAGCCCCAGCATTTT. The V call is TRBV28, the J call TRBJ1-5; unclear D gene. V was trimmed by 5 bases and J by 0 bases, leaving 11 bases between them. Germline CDR1 is MDHEN and CDR2 is SYDVKM. The CDR3 totals 15 residues.

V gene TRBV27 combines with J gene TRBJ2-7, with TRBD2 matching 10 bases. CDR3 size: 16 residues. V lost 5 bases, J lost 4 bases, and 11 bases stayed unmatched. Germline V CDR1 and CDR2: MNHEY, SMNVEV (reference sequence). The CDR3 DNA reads TGTGCCAGCAGTGGGGGCCCCGGGACTAGCGTGTACGAGCAGTACTTC. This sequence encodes CASSGGPGTSVYEQYF.

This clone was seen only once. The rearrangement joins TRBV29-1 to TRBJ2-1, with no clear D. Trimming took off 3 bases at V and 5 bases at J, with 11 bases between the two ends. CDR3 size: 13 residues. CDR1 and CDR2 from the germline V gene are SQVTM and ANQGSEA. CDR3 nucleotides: TGCAGCGTTGATGAATGGGCGCACAATGAGCAGTTCTTC. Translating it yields CSVDEWAHNEQFF.

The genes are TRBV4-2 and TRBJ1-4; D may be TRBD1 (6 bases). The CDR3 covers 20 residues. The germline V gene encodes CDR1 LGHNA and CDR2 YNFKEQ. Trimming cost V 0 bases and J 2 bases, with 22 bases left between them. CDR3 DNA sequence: TGTGCCAGCAGCCAAGATATTACCGGACAGTCAGGCAGTACTAATGAAAAACTGTTTTTT. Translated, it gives CASSQDITGQSGSTNEKLFF.

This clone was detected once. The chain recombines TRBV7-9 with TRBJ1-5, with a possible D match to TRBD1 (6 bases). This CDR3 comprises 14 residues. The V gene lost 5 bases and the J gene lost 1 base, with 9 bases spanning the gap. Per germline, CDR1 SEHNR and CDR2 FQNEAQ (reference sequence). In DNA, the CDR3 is TGTGCCAGCAGCCCCACAGGGAGCAATCAGCCCCAGCATTTT. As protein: CASSPTGSNQPQHF. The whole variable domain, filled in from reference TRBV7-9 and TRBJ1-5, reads DTGVSQNPRHKITKRGQNVTFRCDPISEHNRLYWYRQTLGQGPEFLTYFQNEAQLEKSRLLSDRFSAERPKGSFSTLEIQRTEQGDSAMYLCASSPTGSNQPQHFGDGTRLSIL.